This T cell receptor beta chain was retrieved from a study of T cells in narcolepsy. Deletions cut 3 bases from V and 1 base from J, with 15 bases between. Germline V gene data show CDR1 as MNHEY and CDR2 as SMNVEV (reference sequence). The CDR3 is made up of 16 amino acids. Only in-frame clones appear in the TCRdb table, and some are missing; sequencing was by immunoSEQ multiplex PCR. The table records tens of thousands of clones, roughly 86% of them present only once. The V gene is TRBV27, the J gene TRBJ1-1; perhaps TRBD1 as D (5 bases). The sequenced sample consisted of CD45RA- memory CD4+ T cells from PBMCs. This TCR came from a human donor with narcolepsy. The CDR3 sequence: CASSLIRGRGNTEAFF. In nucleotides, the CDR3 is TGTGCCAGCAGTTTGATCCGGGGAAGGGGGAACACTGAAGCTTTCTTT.